The 16 T cell receptor beta chains reported below all come from one sample, sequenced in a study of blood T cells in healthy people across ages. PCR was performed a second time for roughly 7 to 11 cycles using a sample-barcoded 5' primer and a J-beta primer mix. TCRdb reprocessed the 5' RACE reads via MiXCR and lists one record per CDR3 protein. Among fewer than 800,000 distinct CDR3 sequences listed, roughly 30% were seen once. The sample taken for sequencing was blood. These receptor sequences come from a woman over 75 in good health.

This clonotype was seen many times. The genes are TRBV28 and TRBJ1-2; TRBD1 matches at 11 bases. J gave up 5 bases and V 5 bases, and 10 bases lay outside the gene matches. CDR1 MDHEN and CDR2 SYDVKM come from the germline V gene. The CDR3 loop spans 16 amino acids. Written as DNA, the CDR3 is TGTGCCAGCAGTCGAACCGGGACAGGGGGTGGTTATGGCTACACCTTC. This sequence encodes CASSRTGTGGGYGYTF.

This clonotype has a count of ten or more. The chain uses TRBV20-1 and TRBJ2-5, with D hard to call. Per the germline V gene, CDR1 is DFQATT and CDR2 is SNEGSKA (reference sequence). The CDR3 length is 12 residues. CDR3 nucleotides: TGCACAGCCGGCCGGAAAGGGGAGACCCAGTACTTC. Translating gives CTAGRKGETQYF.

This clonotype was seen a handful of times. The chain recombines TRBV29-1 with TRBJ2-3; D assignment may be TRBD1 or TRBD2 (5 bases each). Germline V gene lookup returns CDR1 SQVTM and CDR2 ANQGSEA. The CDR3 has 15 residues. V lost 3 bases to trimming and J lost 5 bases, with 18 bases between them. The CDR3 bases are TGCAGCGTTGACCACAAGGGGAGCCTCAGAGATACGCAGTATTTT. This codes for CSVDHKGSLRDTQYF.

The sample holds many counts of this clonotype. The chain links TRBV6-1 to TRBJ2-7; D call uncertain. Germline V gene data show CDR1 as MNHNS and CDR2 as SASEGT. Deletions cut 1 base from V and 0 bases from J, with 7 bases between. The CDR3 is made up of 14 amino acids. The chain's CDR3 is CASSEGYSSYEQYF. The CDR3 DNA is TGTGCCAGCAGTGAAGGCTACAGCTCCTACGAGCAGTACTTC.

The chain uses TRBV7-2 and TRBJ2-2; 10 positions agree with TRBD1. The trim removed 7 bases at V and 4 bases at J, leaving 9 bases unmatched. This CDR3 is built from 16 residues. Germline values: CDR1 SGHTA, CDR2 FQGNSA. CDR3 in DNA: TGTGCCAGCAAGGTGACGGGACAGGGGAGCACCGGGGAGCTGTTTTTT. Translation gives CASKVTGQGSTGELFF.

This clonotype was recorded many times. The chain is built from TRBV20-1 and TRBJ2-3; no clear D gene. The V gene's germline CDR1 is DFQATT and CDR2 SNEGSKA (reference sequence). V was pared by 0 bases and J by 2 bases, with 18 bases between. This CDR3 has 17 residues. The CDR3 coding sequence is TGCAGTGCTAGAGATCTTCAGAAACTCAGCGCCACAGATACGCAGTATTTT. It specifies CSARDLQKLSATDTQYF.

Concerning this clonotype itself: The junction departs from the called germline gene at one end, perhaps through a read error. The gene calls are TRBV7-7 and TRBJ2-7, with 7 bases lining up with TRBD1. The germline gives CDR1 SSHAT, CDR2 FNYEAQ (reference sequence). The CDR3 spans 15 residues. The CDR3 DNA reads as TGTGCTAGCAGCGCCCGACAGGGTCCGGACTACGAGCAGTACTTC. Protein: CASSARQGPDYEQYF.

As to this clonotype: Just one base apart from a much larger clone, this may be a read error. This chain links TRBV27 with TRBJ1-2, with 9 nucleotides matching TRBD1. The CDR3 spans 13 residues. V gave up 6 bases and J gave up 8 bases; unmatched junction bases: 7. Germline CDR1 and CDR2: MNHEY and SMNVEV (reference sequence). The CDR3 bases are TGTGCCAGCAGGAAAAGGACAGGGGAAGGCTACACCTTC. The encoded protein is CASRKRTGEGYTF.

The table lists this clonotype with many counts. The rearrangement links TRBV5-1 to TRBJ1-2, with D maybe TRBD1 (5 bases). V lost 1 base, J lost 4 bases, and 11 bases lay in between. CDR1 is SGHRS and CDR2 is YFSETQ in the germline V gene. The CDR3 spans 14 residues. The CDR3 DNA sequence: TGCGCCAGCAGCTTGACGGCAGGGCTCTATGGCTACACCTTC. It translates to CASSLTAGLYGYTF.

Only one count was recorded for this clonotype. A junction boundary mismatches the germline segment, possibly from a read error. The CDR3 bases are TGCAGCGTTCCTAGCGGAACCTACAATGAGCAGGACTTC. Protein sequence: CSVPSGTYNEQDF. The gene calls are TRBV29-1 and TRBJ2-1; 7 nucleotides agree with TRBD2. Germline V gene sequence: CDR1 SQVTM, CDR2 ANQGSEA. The CDR3 totals 13 residues.

V and J are TRBV12-3 or TRBV12-4 and TRBJ1-5; 9 nucleotides align to TRBD1. This CDR3 has 17 residues. V was clipped by 3 bases and J by 2 bases; unmatched bases: 8. This CDR3 is CASSFEQGAKGNQPQHF. The CDR3 DNA follows: TGTGCCAGCAGTTTCGAACAGGGGGCGAAAGGCAATCAGCCCCAGCATTTT.

This clonotype came up many times. The junction departs from the called germline gene at one end, perhaps through a read error. The rearrangement uses TRBV6-1 and TRBJ2-3, with a tentative D call TRBD2 (5 bases). This CDR3 region has 14 residues. Germline-derived CDR1 and CDR2 are MNHNS and SASEGT. The CDR3 sequence is CASSEGSSRDTQYF. The CDR3 region has the DNA TGTGCCAGCAGTGAAGGTTCTAGCAGAGATACGCAGTATTTT.

Many counts were recorded for this clonotype. The chain joins TRBV15 to TRBJ2-1, with D perhaps TRBD1 (6 bases). In germline, CDR1 is LNHNV, CDR2 YYDKDF (reference sequence). The CDR3 extends over 15 amino acids. The germline V and J ends were trimmed by 7 bases and 4 bases, with 17 bases remaining between them. The CDR3 loop reads CATISAGDPYNEQFF. The CDR3 DNA follows: TGTGCCACCATTTCCGCAGGGGACCCTTACAATGAGCAGTTCTTC.

This clonotype was detected a few times. V gene TRBV9 combines with J gene TRBJ2-1, with D possibly matching TRBD2 (7 bases). Germline values: CDR1 SGDLS, CDR2 YYNGEE. V shed 0 bases and J shed 5 bases, with 15 bases lying between them. This CDR3 spans 16 amino acids. In DNA, the CDR3 is TGTGCCAGCAGCGTAGTTGGGGGGGGGGCACACAATGAGCAGTTCTTC. Translated: CASSVVGGGAHNEQFF.

At least ten counts were recorded for this clonotype. CDR3 protein: CASSLEGLGANRVQETQYF. DNA of the CDR3: TGTGCCAGCAGCTTAGAGGGTTTGGGAGCTAATCGAGTACAAGAGACCCAGTACTTC. The chain couples TRBV7-2 to TRBJ2-5; D is possibly TRBD2 (5 bases). CDR1 SGHTA and CDR2 FQGNSA come from the germline V gene. This CDR3 contains 19 residues. The ends were cut back, 1 base at V and 2 bases at J, with 23 bases in the middle. The whole variable domain, remainder taken from reference TRBV7-2 and TRBJ2-5, is GAGVSQSPSNKVTEKGKDVELRCDPISGHTALYWYRQSLGQGLEFLIYFQGNSAPDKSGLPSDRFSAERTGGSVSTLTIQRTQQEDSAVYLCASSLEGLGANRVQETQYFGPGTRLLVL.

With respect to this clonotype: Germline and junction disagree at one end, which may indicate a read error. J is TRBJ2-1 and V is TRBV5-6; D unclear. CDR3 length: 14 residues. Looked up from germline, CDR1 is SGHDT and CDR2 is YYEEEE. The CDR3 DNA follows: TGTGCCAGCAGCTTAGGTTTATCGTACAATGGGCAGTTCTTC. Its translation is CASSLGLSYNGQFF.